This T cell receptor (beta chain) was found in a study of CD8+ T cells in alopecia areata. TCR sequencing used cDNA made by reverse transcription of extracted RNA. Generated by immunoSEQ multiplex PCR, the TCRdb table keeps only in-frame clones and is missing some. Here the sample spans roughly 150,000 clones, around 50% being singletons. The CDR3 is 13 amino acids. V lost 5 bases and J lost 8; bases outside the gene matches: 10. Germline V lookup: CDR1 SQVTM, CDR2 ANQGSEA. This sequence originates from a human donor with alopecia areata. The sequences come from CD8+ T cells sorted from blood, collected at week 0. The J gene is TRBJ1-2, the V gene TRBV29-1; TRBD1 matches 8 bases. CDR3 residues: CSVSETGVKGYTF. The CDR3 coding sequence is TGCAGCGTTTCCGAGACAGGGGTGAAAGGCTACACCTTC.